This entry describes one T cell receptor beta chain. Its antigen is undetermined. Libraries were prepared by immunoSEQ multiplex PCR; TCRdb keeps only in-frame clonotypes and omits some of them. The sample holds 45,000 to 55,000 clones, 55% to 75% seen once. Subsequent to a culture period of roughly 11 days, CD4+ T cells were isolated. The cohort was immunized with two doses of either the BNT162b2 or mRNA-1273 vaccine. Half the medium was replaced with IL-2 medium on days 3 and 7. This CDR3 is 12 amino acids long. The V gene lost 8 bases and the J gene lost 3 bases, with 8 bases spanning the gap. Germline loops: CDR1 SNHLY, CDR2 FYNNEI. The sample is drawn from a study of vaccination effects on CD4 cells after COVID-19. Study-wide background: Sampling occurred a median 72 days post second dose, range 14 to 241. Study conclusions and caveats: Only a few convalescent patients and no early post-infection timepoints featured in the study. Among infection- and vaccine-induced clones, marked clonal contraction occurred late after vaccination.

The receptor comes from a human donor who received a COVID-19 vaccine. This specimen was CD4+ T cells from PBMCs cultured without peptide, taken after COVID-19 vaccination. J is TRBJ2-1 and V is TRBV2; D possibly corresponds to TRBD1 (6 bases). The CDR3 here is CASGTLYNEQFF. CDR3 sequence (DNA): TGTGCCAGCGGGACACTCTACAATGAGCAGTTCTTC.